The 8 T cell receptor beta chains presented below share a single source sample, sequenced in a study of OX40 agonist ivuxolimab in advanced cancers. Measured with immunoSEQ multiplex PCR; TCRdb has only the in-frame clones, and not every one. This sample carries roughly 75,000 clones, around 86% of them seen once, and the ten largest clones take approximately 0.8%. Material: CD4+ or CD8+ T cells sorted from blood, obtained in a trial of the OX40 agonist ivuxolimab. The receptors shown here come from an adult with an advanced solid tumor such as melanoma, head and neck, liver or kidney cancer.

The chain couples TRBV27 to TRBJ2-5, with TRBD2 matching 10 bases. V gave up 7 bases and J gave up 5 bases; unmatched junction bases: 7. Germline V gene data show CDR1 as MNHEY and CDR2 as SMNVEV (reference sequence). CDR3 length: 14 amino acids. CDR3 sequence (DNA): TGTGCCAGCATTCTTAGCGGGGGGCGGGAGACCCAGTACTTC. It encodes CASILSGGRETQYF.

This sequence joins TRBV5-5 and TRBJ1-2; 7 bases agree with TRBD1. Unmatched junction bases numbered 12, after V lost 3 bases and J lost 4 bases. CDR1 SGHKS and CDR2 YYEKEE come from the germline V gene (reference sequence). This CDR3 region has 16 residues. The CDR3 DNA sequence: TGTGCCAGCAGCTCGGGACAGAAGGCTTTTAGCTATGGCTACACCTTC. It codes for CASSSGQKAFSYGYTF. Variable domain in full (rest from reference TRBV5-5 and TRBJ1-2): DAGVTQSPTHLIKTRGQQVTLRCSPISGHKSVSWYQQVLGQGPQFIFQYYEKEERGRGNFPDRFSARQFPNYSSELNVNALLLGDSALYLCASSSGQKAFSYGYTFGSGTRLTVV.

V is TRBV11-3 and J is TRBJ1-6; D is perhaps TRBD1 (5 bases). Germline V gene data show CDR1 as SGHNT and CDR2 as YENEEA. The CDR3 has 13 residues. V dropped 3 bases and J dropped 10 bases, with 10 bases sitting between them. CDR3 region: CASSFEGASPLHF. CDR3 DNA: TGTGCCAGCAGCTTCGAAGGGGCCTCACCCCTCCACTTT.

The chain uses TRBV5-1 and TRBJ1-6; D is ambiguous. The CDR3 totals 14 residues. V lost 2 bases and J lost 5, with 8 bases in between. The germline V gene has CDR1 SGHRS and CDR2 YFSETQ. Written as DNA, the CDR3 is TGCGCCAGCAGCTTCTTAGGAGATAATTCACCCCTCCACTTT. It yields the protein CASSFLGDNSPLHF.

The rearrangement links TRBV6-5 to TRBJ1-2, with D possibly TRBD1 on 6 matching bases. V was cut by 4 bases and J by 2 bases, with 11 bases left in between. The CDR3 extends over 14 amino acids. Germline CDR1 and CDR2: MNHEY and SVGAGI. DNA for the CDR3: TGTGCCAGCAGTTTCTCAGGGGCCAACTATGGCTACACCTTC. Its protein is CASSFSGANYGYTF.

The gene calls are TRBV6-1 and TRBJ1-4; no firm D call. Germline V gene lookup returns CDR1 MNHNS and CDR2 SASEGT. The CDR3 sequence is 14 residues long. The V and J ends lost 4 bases and 3 bases respectively, with 9 bases between them. CDR3 in amino acids: CASSAGWANEKLFF. The CDR3 DNA reads as TGTGCCAGCAGTGCCGGGTGGGCTAATGAAAAACTGTTTTTT.

This clone was detected only once. The chain recombines TRBV5-1 with TRBJ2-3; possibly TRBD1 for D (6 bases). This CDR3 comprises 15 residues. Germline V CDR1 and CDR2: SGHRS, YFSETQ. Trimming took 3 bases from V and 2 from J, leaving 13 bases between them. Here the CDR3 DNA reads TGCGCCAGCAGCTCACAGGGTGTAATCACAGATACGCAGTATTTT. Its protein is CASSSQGVITDTQYF. The complete variable domain, with remaining parts taken from reference TRBV5-1 and TRBJ2-3, reads KAGVTQTPRYLIKTRGQQVTLSCSPISGHRSVSWYQQTPGQGLQFLFEYFSETQRNKGNFPGRFSGRQFSNSRSEMNVSTLELGDSALYLCASSSQGVITDTQYFGPGTRLTVL.

The CDR3 loop is CASSPGGLQPQHF. CDR3 sequence (DNA): TGTGCCAGCAGCCCGGGGGGCCTACAGCCCCAGCATTTT. The chain employs TRBV27 and TRBJ1-5, with a possible D match to TRBD1 (6 bases). CDR1 and CDR2 (germline): MNHEY, SMNVEV (reference sequence). The V gene lost 6 bases and the J gene lost 7 bases, with 13 bases spanning the gap. The CDR3 covers 13 residues.